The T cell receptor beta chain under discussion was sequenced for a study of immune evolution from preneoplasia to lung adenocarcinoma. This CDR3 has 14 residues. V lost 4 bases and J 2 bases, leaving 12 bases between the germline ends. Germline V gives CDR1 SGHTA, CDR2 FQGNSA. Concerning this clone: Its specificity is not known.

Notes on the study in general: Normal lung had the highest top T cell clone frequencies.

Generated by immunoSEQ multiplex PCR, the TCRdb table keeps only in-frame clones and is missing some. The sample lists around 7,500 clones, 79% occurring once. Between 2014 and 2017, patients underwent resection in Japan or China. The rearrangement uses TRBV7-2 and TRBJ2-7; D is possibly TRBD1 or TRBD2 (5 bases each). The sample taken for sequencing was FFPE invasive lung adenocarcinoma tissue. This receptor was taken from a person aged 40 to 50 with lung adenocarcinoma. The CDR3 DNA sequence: TGTGCCAGCAGCTCGGGACGGATTCCCTACGAGCAGTACTTC. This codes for CASSSGRIPYEQYF. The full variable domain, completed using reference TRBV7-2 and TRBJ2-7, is GAGVSQSPSNKVTEKGKDVELRCDPISGHTALYWYRQSLGQGLEFLIYFQGNSAPDKSGLPSDRFSAERTGGSVSTLTIQRTQQEDSAVYLCASSSGRIPYEQYFGPGTRLTVT.